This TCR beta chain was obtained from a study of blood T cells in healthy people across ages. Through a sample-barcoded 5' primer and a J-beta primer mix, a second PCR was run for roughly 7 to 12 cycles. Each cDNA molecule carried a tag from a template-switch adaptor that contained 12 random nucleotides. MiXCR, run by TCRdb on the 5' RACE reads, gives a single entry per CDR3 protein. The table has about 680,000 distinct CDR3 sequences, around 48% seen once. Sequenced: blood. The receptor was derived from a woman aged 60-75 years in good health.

The DNA of the CDR3 is TGTGCCAGCAGCCCTGAGACAGGCCAACCCTACGAGCAGTACTTC. Its translation is CASSPETGQPYEQYF. This rearrangement joins TRBV7-2 to TRBJ2-7, with D maybe TRBD1 (6 bases). Germline V gene data show CDR1 as SGHTA and CDR2 as FQGNSA. The CDR3 is made up of 15 amino acids. V was pared by 5 bases and J by 2 bases, with 16 bases between.